The 19 T cell receptor beta chains presented below share a single source sample, sequenced in a study of blood T cell repertoires in COVID-19. Only in-frame clones appear in the TCRdb table, and some are missing; sequencing was by immunoSEQ multiplex PCR. Of about 350,000 clones in the sample, more than 75% were seen once. The specimen sequenced was peripheral blood. These receptors were collected from a woman aged 45-59 years with COVID-19, enrolled during active disease.

This chain joins TRBV7-2 and TRBJ1-3; D might be TRBD1 (5 bases). This CDR3 has 15 residues. Germline CDR1 SGHTA, CDR2 FQGNSA. The V end was cut by 6 bases, the J end by 2 bases, with 14 bases between. The CDR3, as DNA: TGTGCCAGCAGTAGTCATGGGGCAGCTGGAAACACCATATATTTT. Translation gives CASSSHGAAGNTIYF.

V usage is TRBV5-5 and J usage is TRBJ2-1, with 8 bases fitting TRBD2. Germline V gene data show CDR1 as SGHKS and CDR2 as YYEKEE (reference sequence). Trimming removed 1 base from V and 8 bases from J; junction bases left unmatched: 5. The CDR3 is 14 amino acids. The CDR3 DNA is TGTGCCAGCAGCTTGACAAGCGGGAGCCATGAGCAGTTCTTC. It specifies CASSLTSGSHEQFF.

The V and J genes are TRBV5-1 and TRBJ2-2; 7 nucleotides match TRBD1. J was trimmed by 2 bases and V by 4 bases; bases with no gene match: 8. This CDR3 is 16 amino acids long. Per the germline V gene, CDR1 is SGHRS and CDR2 is YFSETQ. CDR3 sequence: CASSNTGTANTGELFF. The CDR3, as DNA: TGCGCCAGCAGCAACACCGGGACAGCTAACACCGGGGAGCTGTTTTTT.

The gene calls are TRBV15 and TRBJ1-2; the D is unclear. Germline V lookup: CDR1 LNHNV, CDR2 YYDKDF (reference sequence). The CDR3 has 17 residues. Trimming took 0 bases from V and 0 from J, leaving 14 bases between them. The CDR3 nucleotides read TGTGCCACCAGCAGAGATCAATCGGGTCTAGCTAACTATGGCTACACCTTC. Its translation: CATSRDQSGLANYGYTF.

The chain carries TRBV29-1 and TRBJ1-1, with D possibly TRBD1 on 6 matching bases. Germline assignment: CDR1 SQVTM and CDR2 ANQGSEA. The CDR3 is made up of 14 amino acids. V was clipped by 4 bases and J by 3 bases, with 15 bases between them. This CDR3 reads CSVGKWGLDTEAFF. CDR3 sequence (DNA): TGCAGCGTTGGCAAATGGGGGCTGGACACTGAAGCTTTCTTT.

The V call is TRBV7-2, the J call TRBJ1-4; 8 bases are a match to TRBD1. The germline V gene encodes CDR1 SGHTA and CDR2 FQGNSA. The J segment lost 8 bases and the V segment lost 1 base, leaving 9 bases of the junction unmatched. The CDR3 runs 16 residues. The CDR3 DNA is TGTGCCAGCAGCTTAGGTCTTCCAGGGGGCCAAGAAAAACTGTTTTTT. This translates into CASSLGLPGGQEKLFF.

V is TRBV19 and J is TRBJ2-1; 7 bases line up with TRBD2. The CDR3 spans 15 residues. Germline CDR1 is LNHDA and CDR2 is SQIVND (reference sequence). With 3 bases clipped from V and 0 bases from J, the junction kept 2 bases outside the gene matches. The CDR3 DNA reads as TGTGCCAGTAGTATCGGGGGGACCTCCTACAATGAGCAGTTCTTC. Its translation: CASSIGGTSYNEQFF.

This chain connects TRBV4-3 to TRBJ1-1, with D maybe TRBD1 (6 bases). CDR1 is LGHNA, CDR2 YSLEER, per germline. The V end lost 0 bases, the J end lost 9 bases, and 17 bases lay between the germline ends. The CDR3 extends over 15 amino acids. CDR3 residues: CASSQDKGWTVKAFF. Written as DNA, the CDR3 is TGCGCCAGCAGCCAAGATAAAGGTTGGACAGTCAAAGCTTTCTTT.

The CDR3 DNA sequence: TGCGCCAGCAGCGCCGGACAGCCGGCCTACGAGCAGTACTTC. It yields the protein CASSAGQPAYEQYF. The chain recombines TRBV5-1 with TRBJ2-7; tentatively, D is TRBD1 (6 bases). The CDR3 covers 14 residues. CDR1 and CDR2 (germline): SGHRS, YFSETQ. The V end was cut by 4 bases, the J end by 2 bases, with 13 bases between.

V is TRBV6-5 and J is TRBJ1-4; 9 bases fit TRBD1. Unmatched junction bases numbered 4, after V lost 0 bases and J lost 8 bases. The CDR3 consists of 15 residues. CDR1 and CDR2 (germline): MNHEY, SVGAGI. The CDR3 protein is CASSYSQGAREKLFF. The CDR3 region has the DNA TGTGCCAGCAGTTACTCACAGGGGGCGAGAGAAAAACTGTTTTTT.

This clone was seen a single time. This rearrangement joins TRBV27 to TRBJ1-5; unclear D gene. Germline CDR1 and CDR2: MNHEY and SMNVEV (reference sequence). V lost 3 bases to trimming and J lost 2 bases, with 11 bases between them. The CDR3 has 15 amino acids. CDR3 sequence: CASSLGGFGNQPQHF. The CDR3 DNA sequence: TGTGCCAGCAGTTTGGGAGGGTTTGGCAATCAGCCCCAGCATTTT.

This clone was seen a single time. The chain combines TRBV19 with TRBJ1-1; D unclear. Per the germline V gene, CDR1 is LNHDA and CDR2 is SQIVND (reference sequence). V was pared by 7 bases and J by 11 bases, with 14 bases between. This CDR3 has 11 amino acids. CDR3 loop: CASTVLGRAFF. The CDR3 nucleotides read TGTGCCAGTACGGTGTTGGGGAGGGCTTTCTTT. Full variable domain (outside the CDR3, taken from reference TRBV19 and TRBJ1-1): DGGITQSPKYLFRKEGQNVTLSCEQNLNHDAMYWYRQDPGQGLRLIYYSQIVNDFQKGDIAEGYSVSREKKESFPLTVTSAQKNPTAFYLCASTVLGRAFFGQGTRLTVV.

CDR3 region: CATSRGHTGSINTIYF. CDR3 nucleotide sequence: TGTGCCACCAGCAGAGGCCACACAGGTTCCATAAACACCATATATTTT. The V and J genes are TRBV15 and TRBJ1-3; D might be TRBD1 (5 bases). V lost 1 base and J lost 6, with 16 bases in between. This CDR3 is built from 16 residues. Per germline, CDR1 LNHNV and CDR2 YYDKDF (reference sequence).

V and J are TRBV2 and TRBJ2-3; 12 positions match TRBD2. Germline assignment: CDR1 SNHLY and CDR2 FYNNEI. The CDR3 loop spans 17 amino acids. Trimming cost V 1 base and J 1 base; bases outside gene matches: 3. CDR3 sequence: CASSEGLAGARTDTQYF. In DNA, the CDR3 is TGTGCCAGCAGTGAAGGACTAGCGGGAGCACGCACAGATACGCAGTATTTT.

The chain joins TRBV6-1 to TRBJ2-5; D is uncertain. V lost 7 bases and J 1 base, leaving 13 bases between the germline ends. The CDR3 spans 14 residues. The germline gives CDR1 MNHNS, CDR2 SASEGT. The CDR3 loop reads CASKKGVVQETQYF. The CDR3 bases are TGTGCCAGCAAGAAAGGAGTGGTCCAAGAGACCCAGTACTTC.

The J gene is TRBJ1-6, the V gene TRBV4-2, with a weak D call TRBD1 (6 bases). CDR1 is LGHNA, CDR2 YNFKEQ, per germline. This CDR3 is 16 amino acids long. V dropped 0 bases and J dropped 6 bases, with 12 bases sitting between them. Here the CDR3 reads CASSQDVTGGNSPLHF. The CDR3 DNA reads TGTGCCAGCAGCCAAGATGTGACAGGCGGTAATTCACCCCTCCACTTT.

The chain uses TRBV20-1 and TRBJ2-1; D unclear. Per germline, CDR1 DFQATT and CDR2 SNEGSKA (reference sequence). Trimming removed 4 bases from V and 6 bases from J, with 7 bases in between. This CDR3 region has 11 residues. The CDR3 is CSAKESNEQFF. Here the CDR3 DNA reads TGCAGTGCTAAAGAGAGCAATGAGCAGTTCTTC.

This clone has just one count. The V and J genes are TRBV30 and TRBJ2-7; D remains unclear. The V gene lost 0 bases and the J gene lost 3 bases, with 9 bases spanning the gap. CDR3 length: 13 residues. Germline values: CDR1 GTSNPN, CDR2 SVGIG (reference sequence). The CDR3 nucleotides are TGTGCCTGGAGTGTGTCAAGCGTCTACGAGCAGTACTTC. Residues: CAWSVSSVYEQYF.

The rearrangement joins TRBV11-3 to TRBJ1-3; D remains unclear. The CDR3 is made up of 15 amino acids. Germline V gene sequence: CDR1 SGHNT, CDR2 YENEEA. Trimming shortened V by 1 base and J by 2 bases, and 9 bases separated the two germline ends. CDR3: CASSLGRVAGNTIYF. The CDR3 DNA follows: TGTGCCAGCAGCTTAGGGAGGGTTGCTGGAAACACCATATATTTT.